This entry lists 14 T cell receptor beta chains sequenced from one sample in a study of cytomegalovirus exposure and HLA in healthy donors (dated by TCRdb to the late 2010s). Libraries were made using the immunoSEQ multiplex PCR assay. A mixture of 60 forward primers for TCR Vbeta segments and 13 reverse primers for TCR Jbeta segments was used in the multiplex PCR. TCRdb carries this immuneACCESS record with in-frame sequences only. Its versions omit some clonotypes, under half of them owing to an unresolved V gene in the studies checked, with the rest unexplained. Here the sample has around 160,000 clones; approximately 80% occur a single time. Clones ranked in the top ten supply 2.6% of the sample. The sample was PBMCs. The source is a woman between 40 and 50 years old in good health and CMV-seropositive.

V is TRBV7-7 and J is TRBJ2-2; possible D gene TRBD1, 6 bases. The V and J ends lost 5 bases and 8 bases respectively, with 21 bases between them. This CDR3 has 16 residues. The germline V gene has CDR1 SSHAT and CDR2 FNYEAQ (reference sequence). CDR3 in amino acids: CASSPNWGQIGGELFF. The CDR3 DNA reads as TGTGCCAGCAGCCCGAATTGGGGGCAGATCGGGGGGGAGCTGTTTTTT.

This clone was observed once. The chain combines TRBV7-2 with TRBJ1-1; D ambiguous. The ends were cut back, 3 bases at V and 5 bases at J, with 10 bases in the middle. CDR1 and CDR2 from the germline V gene are SGHTA and FQGNSA. This CDR3 is 13 amino acids long. CDR3 in DNA: TGTGCCAGCAGCTTCGGAGAAGAGACTGAAGCTTTCTTT. Translation gives CASSFGEETEAFF.

V is TRBV6-6 and J is TRBJ1-3, with 9 bases matching TRBD1. CDR1 is MNHNY, CDR2 SVGAGI, per germline (reference sequence). Losses at the gene ends were 6 bases for V and 6 bases for J; bases not matched to a gene: 6. The CDR3 spans 14 residues. The chain's CDR3 is CASSLQGAENTIYF. Here the CDR3 DNA reads TGTGCCAGCAGCCTACAGGGGGCAGAAAACACCATATATTTT.

This clone turned up a few times. The V gene is TRBV6-5, the J gene TRBJ2-3; 10 positions match TRBD2. This CDR3 spans 15 amino acids. The germline CDR1 and CDR2 sequences are MNHEY and SVGAGI. Losses at the gene ends were 2 bases for V and 3 bases for J; bases not matched to a gene: 2. The CDR3 region has the DNA TGTGCCAGCAGTTACACGGGACTAGCGACAGATACGCAGTATTTT. Protein: CASSYTGLATDTQYF.

For this clone: The junction differs from germline at one of its ends, possibly a read error. CDR3 residues: CSSSFTAEGAAF. CDR3 DNA sequence: TGTTCCAGCAGCTTTACCGCCGAGGGGGCTGCGTTC. The chain recombines TRBV7-9 with TRBJ2-7; 7 positions agree with TRBD1. This CDR3 region has 12 residues. Germline CDR1 SEHNR, CDR2 FQNEAQ (reference sequence).

V is TRBV5-1 and J is TRBJ2-1; 8 bases are a match to TRBD2. The V and J ends lost 0 bases and 0 bases, in that order; junction bases with no gene match: 5. Germline assignment: CDR1 SGHRS and CDR2 YFSETQ. This CDR3 region has 17 residues. CDR3 nucleotides: TGCGCCAGCAGCTTGGGAGCGGGGGATGACTCCTACAATGAGCAGTTCTTC. Protein product: CASSLGAGDDSYNEQFF.

The chain employs TRBV27 and TRBJ2-3; 9 bases map to TRBD2. J lost 5 bases, V lost 5 bases, and 14 bases had no gene match. The length of the CDR3 is 17 residues. From germline, CDR1 is MNHEY and CDR2 SMNVEV (reference sequence). CDR3 sequence (DNA): TGTGCCAGCAGTACCTCCGGGGCGGGGGGGCGTGGAGATACGCAGTATTTT. Translating gives CASSTSGAGGRGDTQYF.

The J gene is TRBJ1-2, the V gene TRBV18, with a tentative D call TRBD1 (5 bases). Germline V gives CDR1 KGHSH, CDR2 LQKENI. With 1 base removed from V and 6 bases from J, the gap between germline ends came to 15 bases. The CDR3 is made up of 15 amino acids. CDR3 residues: CASSPLSNQGNGYTF. The CDR3 DNA sequence: TGTGCCAGCTCACCACTCTCAAACCAGGGTAATGGCTACACCTTC.

This rearrangement joins TRBV15 to TRBJ2-7; D is possibly TRBD2 (6 bases). This CDR3 is built from 15 residues. Germline CDR1 is LNHNV and CDR2 is YYDKDF (reference sequence). V dropped 0 bases and J dropped 4 bases, with 13 bases sitting between them. CDR3 sequence (DNA): TGTGCCACCAGCAGAGATCGGGGGACGGTATACGAGCAGTACTTC. It translates to CATSRDRGTVYEQYF. The full variable domain, rest sourced from reference TRBV15 and TRBJ2-7, is DAMVIQNPRYQVTQFGKPVTLSCSQTLNHNVMYWYQQKSSQAPKLLFHYYDKDFNNEADTPDNFQSRRPNTSFCFLDIRSPGLGDTAMYLCATSRDRGTVYEQYFGPGTRLTVT.

V and J are TRBV7-9 and TRBJ2-5, with D possibly being TRBD2 (7 bases). This CDR3 has 14 amino acids. Germline CDR1 reads SEHNR; CDR2 reads FQNEAQ (reference sequence). V lost 10 bases and J 3 bases, leaving 18 bases between the germline ends. The CDR3 here is CAIEGGGEKETQYF. CDR3 bases: TGTGCCATCGAGGGAGGGGGAGAAAAAGAGACCCAGTACTTC.

The genes are TRBV5-6 and TRBJ1-1; TRBD1 might be the D (5 bases). Germline CDR1 and CDR2: SGHDT and YYEEEE. This CDR3 has 13 residues. V was shortened by 5 bases and J by 6 bases, with 14 bases between the two germline ends. Here the CDR3 reads CASRGWWGAEAFF. CDR3 nucleotide sequence: TGTGCCAGCAGAGGGTGGTGGGGGGCTGAAGCTTTCTTT.

The chain couples TRBV19 to TRBJ2-2; D is unresolved. V was trimmed by 3 bases and J by 6 bases, leaving 11 bases between them. CDR1 is LNHDA and CDR2 is SQIVND in the germline V gene (reference sequence). This CDR3 has 14 amino acids. DNA for the CDR3: TGTGCCAGTAGTATCTCCAGTATGGCCGGGGAGCTGTTTTTT. Translating it yields CASSISSMAGELFF. The full variable domain, rest sourced from reference TRBV19 and TRBJ2-2, is DGGITQSPKYLFRKEGQNVTLSCEQNLNHDAMYWYRQDPGQGLRLIYYSQIVNDFQKGDIAEGYSVSREKKESFPLTVTSAQKNPTAFYLCASSISSMAGELFFGEGSRLTVL.

This CDR3 reads CASSSSLGDRGLYEQYF. CDR3 sequence (DNA): TGTGCCAGCAGTTCCAGTCTCGGGGACAGGGGCCTTTACGAGCAGTACTTC. V gene TRBV28 combines with J gene TRBJ2-7, with TRBD1 matching 10 bases. The germline CDR1 and CDR2 sequences are MDHEN and SYDVKM. The CDR3 contains 17 residues. V gave up 4 bases and J gave up 4 bases; unmatched junction bases: 13.

This clone has just a few counts. The chain uses TRBV29-1 and TRBJ1-1, with D uncertain. CDR1 SQVTM and CDR2 ANQGSEA come from the germline V gene. The V gene lost 2 bases and the J gene lost 11 bases, with 9 bases spanning the gap. The CDR3 runs 10 residues. CDR3 loop: CSVEHSSAFF. The CDR3 coding sequence is TGCAGCGTTGAACACTCCTCGGCTTTCTTT.